This T cell receptor (beta chain) was recovered during a study of CD8 T cell repertoires and HIV-1 epitope variants. Study overall: Separate wells received one of Twenty-five Gag or Nef variant peptides.

The CDR3 has 13 residues. The germline V gene has CDR1 PRHDT and CDR2 FYEKMQ (reference sequence). V lost 3 bases and J 14 bases, leaving 17 bases between the germline ends. Details on this clone: What it binds is unknown.

Measured with immunoSEQ multiplex PCR; TCRdb has only the in-frame clones, and not every one. The table has about 5,200 clones, about 65% seen once. This sequence was found in a male donor with HIV. V is TRBV13 and J is TRBJ2-1, with unresolved D. Sequenced: cultured CD8+ T cells derived from PBMCs. Here the CDR3 reads CASSFYQTPREFF. Written as DNA, the CDR3 is TGTGCCAGCAGCTTCTATCAGACCCCACGGGAGTTCTTC.